This TCR beta chain was recovered during a study of T cells after yellow fever vaccination. General study results and limits: Post-booster samples contained most primary-vaccination clones (nearly 98% CD4, around 89% CD8). Abundant clonotypes from the bulk population could get into FACS-sorted repertoires as contaminants.

The CDR3 sequence is 16 residues long. The germline CDR1 and CDR2 sequences are MGHRA and YSYEKL. The trim removed 2 bases at V and 7 bases at J, leaving 7 bases unmatched. Comments on this clonotype: No antigen is known for it.

By 5'RACE template switching, TCR cDNA was produced, with a universal primer site and UMIs added in the process. From the 5' RACE reads, TCRdb called clonotypes with MiXCR, one entry per CDR3 protein. The data show 450,000 to 550,000 distinct CDR3 sequences, just over 20% seen once. The receptor was derived from a man between 18 and 35 years old who received the YFV17D yellow fever vaccine. This chain links TRBV4-1 with TRBJ2-3, with 12 nucleotides matching TRBD2. Sequenced material: PBMCs, taken 21 days after the first yellow fever vaccination. The CDR3 sequence is CASSQPTSGGPNTQYF. The CDR3 DNA follows: TGCGCCAGCAGCCAACCCACTAGCGGGGGGCCGAATACGCAGTATTTT.